This T cell receptor beta chain is from a study of blood T cell repertoires in COVID-19. Sequenced by immunoSEQ multiplex PCR; TCRdb stores in-frame clones only, minus some. Of some 97,000 clones in the sample, around nine tenths were seen once. The CDR3 has 13 residues. V lost 1 base to trimming and J lost 12 bases, with 13 bases between them. From germline, CDR1 is LGHDT and CDR2 YNNKEL (reference sequence). The genes are TRBV3-1 (or the pseudogene TRBV3-2) and TRBJ2-1; a weak D match, TRBD1 (6 bases). Material: peripheral blood. The origin of this receptor is a man aged 50-59 years with acute or convalescent COVID-19. CDR3 amino acids: CASSQGGTPGQFF. The CDR3 DNA follows: TGTGCCAGCAGCCAAGGTGGGACACCTGGGCAGTTCTTC.